Given below is one T cell receptor beta chain in context. The method was immunoSEQ multiplex PCR; TCRdb's version includes in-frame clones alone and lacks a portion of them. The sample lists around 400,000 clones; 70% to 90% were seen once. The data belong to a study of blood T cell repertoires in COVID-19. Study context: COVID-19 samples from acute and convalescent phases originated in the United States, Italy and Spain. PBMCs, B-cell-depleted T cells, or T cells provided the cDNA or gDNA that made up the material.

The sequenced material came from peripheral blood. This TCR derives from a man aged 40-49 years with acute or convalescent COVID-19.

The CDR3 region has the DNA TGTGCCAGCAGCTTGCGGGCAGGGGGTAGGGAGCAGTTCTTC. Translated, it gives CASSLRAGGREQFF. The V call is TRBV6-5, the J call TRBJ2-1, with TRBD1 identical over 7 bases. This CDR3 region has 14 residues. After removal of 6 bases from V and 10 bases from J, the junction contained 12 bases not matched to a gene. CDR1 is MNHEY and CDR2 is SVGAGI in the germline V gene.